Below, one T cell receptor beta chain is given with its context. The data derive from a study of CD8+ T cells in alopecia areata. As for treatment: oral pan-JAK inhibitor, 5-10 mg twice daily. There are 15 residues in the CDR3. RNA was extracted and reverse transcribed into cDNA as the sequencing template. This table comes from immunoSEQ multiplex PCR, and its TCRdb copy is limited to in-frame clones, with some not included. The table has about 180,000 clones, around 49% seen once. The sequenced sample was CD8+ T cells sorted from blood, obtained between weeks 51 and 52, from a patient treated with tofacitinib. The V call is TRBV1, the J call TRBJ1-5; no check of the table's D call, TRBD1, against the DNA was made. TRBV1 is given as a pseudogene. The clonotype originates from a human donor with alopecia areata. The CDR3 DNA sequence: TGCACCAGCAGCCACGGCAGGGTGACCAATCAGCCCCAGCATTTT. Amino acids: CTSSHGRVTNQPQHF.